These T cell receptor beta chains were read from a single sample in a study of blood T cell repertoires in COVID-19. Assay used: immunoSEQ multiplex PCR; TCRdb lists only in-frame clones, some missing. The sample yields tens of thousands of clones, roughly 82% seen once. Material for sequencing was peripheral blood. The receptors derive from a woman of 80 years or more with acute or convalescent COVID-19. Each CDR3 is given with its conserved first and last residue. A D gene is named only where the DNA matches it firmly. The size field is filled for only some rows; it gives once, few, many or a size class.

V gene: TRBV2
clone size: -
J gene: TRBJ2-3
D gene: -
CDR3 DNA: TGTGCCAGCAGTCCTCAGGGGCCGGGGACAGATACGCAGTATTTT
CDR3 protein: CASSPQGPGTDTQYF

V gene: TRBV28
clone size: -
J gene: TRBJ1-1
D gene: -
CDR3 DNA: TGTGCCACCCGAGGGAAACCCGAAGCTTTCTTT
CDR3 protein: CATRGKPEAFF

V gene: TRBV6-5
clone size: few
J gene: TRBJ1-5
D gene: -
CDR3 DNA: TGTGCCAGCAAAACCTCAGGGGCTTCCAATCAGCCCCAGCATTTT
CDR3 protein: CASKTSGASNQPQHF

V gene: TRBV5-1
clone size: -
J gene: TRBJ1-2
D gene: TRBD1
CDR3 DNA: TGCGCCAGCAGCTTGACGACAGGGGGTGAACATGGCTACACCTTC
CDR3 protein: CASSLTTGGEHGYTF

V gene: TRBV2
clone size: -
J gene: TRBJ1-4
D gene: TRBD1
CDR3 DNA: TGTGCCAGCAGAGACAGGGGGCTGGTTGAGGAAAAACTGTTTTTT
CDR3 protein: CASRDRGLVEEKLFF

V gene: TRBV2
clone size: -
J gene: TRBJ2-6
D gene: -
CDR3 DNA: TGTGCCAGCAGTGAACAGGGGAGCTCTGGGGCCAACGTCCTGACTTTC
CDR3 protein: CASSEQGSSGANVLTF

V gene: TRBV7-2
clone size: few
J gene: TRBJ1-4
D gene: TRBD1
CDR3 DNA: TGTGCCAGCAGCGGGGACAGGGGACATGAAAAACTGTTTTTT
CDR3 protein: CASSGDRGHEKLFF

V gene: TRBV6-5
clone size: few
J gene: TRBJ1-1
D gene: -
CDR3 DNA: TGTGCCAGCAGTTACTCGAGGGGGGGCGAAGCTTTCTTT
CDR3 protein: CASSYSRGGEAFF

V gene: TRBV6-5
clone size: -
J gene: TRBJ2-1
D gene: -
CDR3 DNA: TGTGCCATTACACCCAGCTCCTACAATGAGCAGTTCTTC
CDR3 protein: CAITPSSYNEQFF

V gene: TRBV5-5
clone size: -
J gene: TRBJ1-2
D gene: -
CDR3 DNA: TGTGCCAGCAGCTTCAGGTCTCGCGACTATGGCTACACCTTC
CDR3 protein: CASSFRSRDYGYTF

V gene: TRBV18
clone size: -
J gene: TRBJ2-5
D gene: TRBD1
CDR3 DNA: TGTGCCAGCTCCCGGAGAGAACAGGGGGACGAAGAGACCCAGTACTTC
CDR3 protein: CASSRREQGDEETQYF

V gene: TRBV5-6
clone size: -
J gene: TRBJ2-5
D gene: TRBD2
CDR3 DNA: TGTGCCAGCAGCTCGATACCGACTAGCGGGGGCAGGGAGACCCAGTACTTC
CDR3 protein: CASSSIPTSGGRETQYF

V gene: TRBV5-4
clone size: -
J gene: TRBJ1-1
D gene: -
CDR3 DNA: TGTGCCAGCAGCTTGGCAACGGGAAACACTGAAGCTTTCTTT
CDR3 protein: CASSLATGNTEAFF

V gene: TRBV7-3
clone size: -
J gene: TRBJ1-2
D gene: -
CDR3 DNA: TGTGCCAGCAGCTTAGGGGGGGCCTATGGCTACACCTTC
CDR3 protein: CASSLGGAYGYTF

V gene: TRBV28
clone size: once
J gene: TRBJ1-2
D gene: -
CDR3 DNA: TGTGCCAGCAGTTTTAGGGGGGGAAACTATGGCTACACCTTC
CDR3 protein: CASSFRGGNYGYTF

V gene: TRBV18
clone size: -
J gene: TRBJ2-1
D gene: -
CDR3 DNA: TGTGCCAGCTCACCCCGAGAAGGACAGTCCTTACATGAGCAGTTCTTC
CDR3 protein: CASSPREGQSLHEQFF

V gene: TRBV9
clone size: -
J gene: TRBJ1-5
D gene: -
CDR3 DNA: TGTGCCAGCAGCCCCATTCGTCAGGGCCGCCAGCCCCAGCATTTT
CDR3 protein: CASSPIRQGRQPQHF

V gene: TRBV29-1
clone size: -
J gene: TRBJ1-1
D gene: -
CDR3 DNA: TGCAGCGTTGGTCTCCCGAACACTGAAGCTTTCTTT
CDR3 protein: CSVGLPNTEAFF

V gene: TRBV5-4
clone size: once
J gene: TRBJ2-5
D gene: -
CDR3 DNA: TGTGCCAGCAGCTTGGCTCTTGAGACCCAGTACTTC
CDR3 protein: CASSLALETQYF

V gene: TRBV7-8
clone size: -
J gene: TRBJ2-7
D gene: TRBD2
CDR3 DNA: TGTGCCAGCAGACGGACTAGCGGCTCCTACGAGCAGTACTTC
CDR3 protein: CASRRTSGSYEQYF

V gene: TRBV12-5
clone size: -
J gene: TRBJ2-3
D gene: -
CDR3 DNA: TGTGCTAGTGGTCACGGAGACTCCGGCACAGATACGCAGTATTTT
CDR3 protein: CASGHGDSGTDTQYF

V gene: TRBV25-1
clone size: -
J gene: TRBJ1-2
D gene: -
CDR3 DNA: TGTGCCAGCTCTAGGGGGGGCAGGTATGGCTACACCTTC
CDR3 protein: CASSRGGRYGYTF

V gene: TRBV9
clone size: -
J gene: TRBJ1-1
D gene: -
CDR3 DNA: TGTGCCAGCAGCGTAGACGACCAACCGGGAGCTTTCTTT
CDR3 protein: CASSVDDQPGAFF

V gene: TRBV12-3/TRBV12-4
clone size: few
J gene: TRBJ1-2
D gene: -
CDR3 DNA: TGTGCCAGCAGTCCGGGAGGATTTTATGGCTACACCTTC
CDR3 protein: CASSPGGFYGYTF

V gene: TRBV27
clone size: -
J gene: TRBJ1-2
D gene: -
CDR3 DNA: TGTGCCAGCAGTTCTGCAGCTAACTATGGCTACACCTTC
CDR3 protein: CASSSAANYGYTF

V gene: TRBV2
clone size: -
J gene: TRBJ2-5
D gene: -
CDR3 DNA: TGTGCCACGAAGCTTGGTGCCCTGTACCAAGAGACCCAGTACTTC
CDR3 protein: CATKLGALYQETQYF

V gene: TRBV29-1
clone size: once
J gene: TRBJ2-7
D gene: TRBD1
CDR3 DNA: TGCAGCGTTGAAGATCTTCGAAACAGGGGAGTCTACGAGCAGTACTTC
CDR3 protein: CSVEDLRNRGVYEQYF

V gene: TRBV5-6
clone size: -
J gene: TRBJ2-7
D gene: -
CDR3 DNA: TGTGCCAGCAGCCCCGGGTGGCGGATCTCCTACGAGCAGTACTTC
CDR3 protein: CASSPGWRISYEQYF

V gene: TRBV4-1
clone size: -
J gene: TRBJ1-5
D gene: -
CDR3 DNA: TGCGCCAGCAGCCAACCCACAGGGACCAGCAATCAGCCCCAGCATTTT
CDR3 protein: CASSQPTGTSNQPQHF

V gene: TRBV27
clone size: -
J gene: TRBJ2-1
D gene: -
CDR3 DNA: TGTGCCAGCTATGGGGGACAAACTTACAATGAGCAGTTCTTC
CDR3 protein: CASYGGQTYNEQFF

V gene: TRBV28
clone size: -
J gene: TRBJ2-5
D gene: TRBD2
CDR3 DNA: TGTGCCAGCAACGCGGGAGCCCAAGAGACCCAGTACTTC
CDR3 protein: CASNAGAQETQYF

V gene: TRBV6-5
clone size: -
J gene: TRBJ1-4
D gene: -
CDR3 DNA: TGTGCCAGCAGTTACTCGGACAGAACTAATGAAAAACTGTTTTTT
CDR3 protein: CASSYSDRTNEKLFF

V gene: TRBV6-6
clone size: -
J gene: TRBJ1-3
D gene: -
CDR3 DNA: TGTGCCAGCAACCAGGGGCAGGGAGGAAACACCATATATTTT
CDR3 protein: CASNQGQGGNTIYF

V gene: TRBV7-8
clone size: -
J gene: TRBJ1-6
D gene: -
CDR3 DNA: TGTGCCAGCACCTACGCGGGGGGGTATAGTTCACCCCTCCACTTT
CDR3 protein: CASTYAGGYSSPLHF

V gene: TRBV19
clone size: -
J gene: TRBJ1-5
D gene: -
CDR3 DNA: TGTGCCAGTAGTATAGTCCGAGGGCCCGGGAGCAATCAGCCCCAGCATTTT
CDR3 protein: CASSIVRGPGSNQPQHF

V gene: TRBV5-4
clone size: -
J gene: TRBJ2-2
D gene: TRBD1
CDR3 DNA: TGTGCCAGCAGCATCGAACCGGGACAGCCCACCGGGGAGCTGTTTTTT
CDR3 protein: CASSIEPGQPTGELFF

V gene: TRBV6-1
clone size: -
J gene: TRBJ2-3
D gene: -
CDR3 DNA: TGTGCCAGCAGTGAAATCGGGAGAGAGGGGACAGATACGCAGTATTTT
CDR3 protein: CASSEIGREGTDTQYF

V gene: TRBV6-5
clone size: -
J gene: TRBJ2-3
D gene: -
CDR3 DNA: TGTGCCAGCTACCTAGCCAGCGGCCTCACAGATACGCAGTATTTT
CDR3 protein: CASYLASGLTDTQYF

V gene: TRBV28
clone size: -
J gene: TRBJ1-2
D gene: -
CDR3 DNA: -
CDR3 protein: CASSFRARGDGYTF

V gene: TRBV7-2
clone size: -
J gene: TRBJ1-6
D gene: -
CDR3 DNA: TGTGCCAGCAGCTTAATTACGGCAGGGGTACCACCCCTCCACTTT
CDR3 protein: CASSLITAGVPPLHF

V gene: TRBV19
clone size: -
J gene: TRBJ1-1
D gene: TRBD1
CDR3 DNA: TGTGCCAGTAGAGACAGGGCCTTGGGCACTGAAGCTTTCTTT
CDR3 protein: CASRDRALGTEAFF

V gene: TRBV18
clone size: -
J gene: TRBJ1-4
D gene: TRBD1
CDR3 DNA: TGTGCCAGCTCACCACCGACAGGGAATGAAAAACTGTTTTTT
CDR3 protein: CASSPPTGNEKLFF